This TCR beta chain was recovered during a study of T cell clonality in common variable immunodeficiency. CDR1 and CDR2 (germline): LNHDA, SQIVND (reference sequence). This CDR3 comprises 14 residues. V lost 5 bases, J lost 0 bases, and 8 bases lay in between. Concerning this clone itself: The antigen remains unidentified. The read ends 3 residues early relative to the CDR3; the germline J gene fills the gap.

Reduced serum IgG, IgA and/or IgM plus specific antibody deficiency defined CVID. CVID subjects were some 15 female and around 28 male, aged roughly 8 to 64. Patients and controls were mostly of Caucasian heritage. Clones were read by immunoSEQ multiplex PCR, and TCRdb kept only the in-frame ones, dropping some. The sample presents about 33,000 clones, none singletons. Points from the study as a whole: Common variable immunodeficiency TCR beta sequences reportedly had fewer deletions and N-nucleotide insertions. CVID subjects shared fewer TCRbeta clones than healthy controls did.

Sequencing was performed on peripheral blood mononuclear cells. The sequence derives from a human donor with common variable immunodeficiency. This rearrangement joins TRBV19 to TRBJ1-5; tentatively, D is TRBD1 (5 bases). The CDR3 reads CASSDDSSNQPQHF. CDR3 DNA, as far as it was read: TGTGCCAGTAGTGATGACAGTAGCAATCAGCCC.